This T cell receptor (beta chain) was captured by sequencing in a study of early T cells in non-severe SARS-CoV-2 infection. This CDR3 is built from 13 residues. In germline, CDR1 is ENHRY, CDR2 SYGVKD. V dropped 9 bases and J dropped 3 bases, with 14 bases sitting between them. TCRdb used MiXCR to reprocess the 5' RACE reads, holding one entry per CDR3 protein. The sample carries tens of thousands of distinct CDR3 sequences, approximately 9.5% recorded once. This clonotype was picked up many times. The sequence was obtained from an adult who was a healthcare worker with PCR-confirmed SARS-CoV-2 infection or an uninfected control (not recorded which). The chain recombines TRBV10-3 with TRBJ1-2; D gene uncertain. Sequenced material: whole blood. The CDR3 spells CAMKSDYDYGYTF. The CDR3 DNA reads as TGTGCCATGAAGTCTGATTACGACTATGGCTACACCTTC.